This section outlines one TCR beta chain sequence together with its context. V shed 10 bases and J 0 bases; nucleotides not matched to a gene: 4. The CDR3 spans 13 residues. CDR1 is MNHEY, CDR2 SVGAGI, per germline. These data belong to a study of blood T cell repertoires in COVID-19. Overall study context: The study drew acute and convalescent COVID-19 samples from the United States, Italy and Spain. The cDNA or gDNA used as material had been derived from T cells, B-cell-depleted T cells, or PBMCs.

Per the original data handling: Reference gene primer amplification gave estimated nucleated cell counts. Data came from immunoSEQ multiplex PCR; TCRdb stores just in-frame clones and leaves some out. For V, J and clone size, that table is used; D and trimming come from the DNA. The data contain about 82,000 clones, 81% of them singletons. The sequence was collected from a man older than 75 with acute or convalescent COVID-19. This chain uses TRBV6-5 with TRBJ1-1, with 8 positions matching TRBD1. The sample comprised peripheral blood. CDR3 sequence: CATRTGMNTEAFF. The CDR3 nucleotides are TGTGCCACCAGGACAGGGATGAACACTGAAGCTTTCTTT.